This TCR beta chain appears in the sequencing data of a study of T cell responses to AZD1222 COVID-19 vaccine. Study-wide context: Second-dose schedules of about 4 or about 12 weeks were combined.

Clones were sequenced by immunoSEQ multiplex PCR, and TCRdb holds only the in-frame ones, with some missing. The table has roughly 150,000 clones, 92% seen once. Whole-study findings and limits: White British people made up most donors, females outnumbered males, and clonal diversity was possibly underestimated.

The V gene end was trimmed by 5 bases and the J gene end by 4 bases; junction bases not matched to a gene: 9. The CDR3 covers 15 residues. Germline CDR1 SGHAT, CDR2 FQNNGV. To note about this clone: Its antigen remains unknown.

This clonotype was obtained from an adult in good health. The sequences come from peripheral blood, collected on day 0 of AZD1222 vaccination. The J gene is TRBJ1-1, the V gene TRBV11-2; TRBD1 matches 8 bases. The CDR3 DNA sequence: TGTGCCAGCAGCCTGGACAGGGCCATCCGCACTGAAGCTTTCTTT. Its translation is CASSLDRAIRTEAFF.